A single sample gave rise to the 14 T cell receptor beta chains below, sequenced in a study of shared clonotypes between healthy human individuals. The table came from immunoSEQ multiplex PCR; TCRdb's copy has only in-frame clones and leaves some out. Among millions of clones listed, around 94% were seen once. Sequenced sample: naive CD4+ T cells sorted from blood. Subset of the sample: CD45RA+ positively selected. All receptors come from a man aged 18-30 years in good health.

The rearrangement uses TRBV9 and TRBJ2-5; the D is unclear. Trimming took off 3 bases at V and 3 bases at J, with 6 bases between the two ends. The germline gives CDR1 SGDLS, CDR2 YYNGEE. The CDR3 totals 12 residues. The CDR3 protein is CASSANEETQYF. CDR3 coding DNA: TGTGCCAGCAGCGCCAACGAAGAGACCCAGTACTTC.

This clone was seen only once. The chain links TRBV28 to TRBJ1-1; TRBD1 matches 7 bases. This CDR3 has 11 residues. V gave up 10 bases and J gave up 4 bases; unmatched junction bases: 3. The germline V gene has CDR1 MDHEN and CDR2 SYDVKM. The CDR3 DNA is TGTGCCACCTCAGGGGGCACTGAAGCTTTCTTT. Translated: CATSGGTEAFF.

The chain combines TRBV10-3 with TRBJ2-2; D is unclear. The CDR3 spans 14 residues. V dropped 7 bases and J dropped 6 bases, with 15 bases sitting between them. CDR1 and CDR2 from the germline V gene are ENHRY and SYGVKD. The chain's CDR3 is CAITWTDRAGELFF. The CDR3 DNA reads as TGTGCCATCACCTGGACGGACCGGGCCGGGGAGCTGTTTTTT.

The gene calls are TRBV6-5 and TRBJ1-2; no definite D call. This CDR3 has 12 residues. Germline CDR1 MNHEY, CDR2 SVGAGI. The germline V and J ends were trimmed by 6 bases and 2 bases, with 7 bases remaining between them. The DNA for the CDR3 is TGTGCCAGCAGCCCCAGGAACTATGGCTACACCTTC. Its translation: CASSPRNYGYTF.

The V gene is TRBV4-1, the J gene TRBJ2-2, with 8 positions matching TRBD1. Germline CDR1 reads MGHRA; CDR2 reads YSYEKL. Trimming cost V 0 bases and J 6 bases; bases outside gene matches: 3. This CDR3 region has 15 residues. The CDR3 here is CASSQEDRDAGELFF. CDR3 in DNA: TGCGCCAGCAGCCAAGAGGACAGGGATGCCGGGGAGCTGTTTTTT.

This clone has only one observation. J is TRBJ2-5 and V is TRBV5-1, with D possibly being TRBD2 (6 bases). Germline CDR1 and CDR2: SGHRS and YFSETQ. Trimming took 0 bases from V and 5 from J, leaving 14 bases between them. This CDR3 has 15 amino acids. CDR3 loop: CASSLALGAGETQYF. CDR3 coding DNA: TGCGCCAGCAGCTTGGCTTTAGGGGCGGGGGAGACCCAGTACTTC.

The V gene is TRBV11-2, the J gene TRBJ2-2, with 10 bases aligning to TRBD1. Germline V gene lookup returns CDR1 SGHAT and CDR2 FQNNGV. This CDR3 is built from 17 residues. V lost 5 bases to trimming and J lost 4 bases; unmatched junction nucleotides: 10. The CDR3: CASSPRRGTGATGELFF. For the CDR3, the DNA is TGTGCCAGCAGCCCCCGACGCGGGACAGGGGCCACCGGGGAGCTGTTTTTT.

The J gene is TRBJ1-5, the V gene TRBV11-1, with 7 bases identical to TRBD1. The CDR3 length is 19 residues. CDR1 SGHAT and CDR2 FQDESV come from the germline V gene (reference sequence). Trimming cost V 0 bases and J 0 bases; bases outside gene matches: 11. The CDR3 bases are TGTGCCAGCAGCTTAGCCCCTCTCCGACAGGGTTGTAGCAATCAGCCCCAGCATTTT. It is translated as CASSLAPLRQGCSNQPQHF.

The chain combines TRBV5-6 with TRBJ1-1, with TRBD1 as a possible D gene (5 bases). The V gene's germline CDR1 is SGHDT and CDR2 YYEEEE. The CDR3 totals 16 residues. The V end lost 1 base, the J end lost 1 base, and 14 bases lay between the germline ends. The CDR3, as DNA: TGTGCCAGCAGCTTGCGCGGGGGGTCGGAGAACACTGAAGCTTTCTTT. Translating it yields CASSLRGGSENTEAFF.

This sequence joins TRBV30 and TRBJ1-1; D remains unclear. Looked up from germline, CDR1 is GTSNPN and CDR2 is SVGIG (reference sequence). The CDR3 runs to 13 residues. V shed 0 bases and J shed 5 bases, with 10 bases lying between them. The CDR3 sequence is CAWSVGRGTEAFF. The CDR3, as DNA: TGTGCCTGGAGTGTAGGGCGGGGAACTGAAGCTTTCTTT.

This clone was recorded once. J is TRBJ2-2 and V is TRBV10-3; D remains unclear. The V gene lost 6 bases and the J gene lost 3 bases, with 11 bases spanning the gap. Germline assignment: CDR1 ENHRY and CDR2 SYGVKD. The CDR3 extends over 14 amino acids. This CDR3 is CAIRANEDTGELFF. CDR3 coding DNA: TGTGCCATCAGGGCCAACGAGGACACCGGGGAGCTGTTTTTT.

The rearrangement uses TRBV7-2 and TRBJ2-3, with 8 bases that match TRBD1. The CDR3 sequence is 14 residues long. With V trimmed by 6 bases and J by 4 bases, 6 bases remained unmatched. CDR1 and CDR2 (germline): SGHTA, FQGNSA. The CDR3 reads CASRPTGVSDTQYF. In nucleotides, the CDR3 is TGTGCCAGCAGGCCGACAGGGGTCTCAGATACGCAGTATTTT. The whole variable domain, remainder taken from reference TRBV7-2 and TRBJ2-3, is GAGVSQSPSNKVTEKGKDVELRCDPISGHTALYWYRQSLGQGLEFLIYFQGNSAPDKSGLPSDRFSAERTGGSVSTLTIQRTQQEDSAVYLCASRPTGVSDTQYFGPGTRLTVL.

This chain links TRBV23-1 with TRBJ2-3, with 7 bases fitting TRBD1. TRBV23-1 is identified as an open reading frame with a role that is uncertain. The ends lost 3 bases at V and 2 bases at J; junction bases unmatched: 14. This CDR3 region has 18 residues. CDR3 loop: CASSHGLKRGHYTDTQYF. The CDR3 DNA reads as TGCGCCAGCAGTCATGGACTCAAAAGGGGGCACTACACAGATACGCAGTATTTT.

The rearrangement joins TRBV28 to TRBJ1-2, with 9 bases matching TRBD1. Per the germline V gene, CDR1 is MDHEN and CDR2 is SYDVKM. This CDR3 has 12 residues. The V segment lost 11 bases and the J segment 4 bases; nucleotides outside the gene matches: 5. The CDR3 region is CASDRGAYGYTF. The CDR3 DNA reads as TGTGCCTCGGACAGGGGAGCCTATGGCTACACCTTC.